This T cell receptor beta chain was recovered during a study of blood T cell repertoires in COVID-19. Turning to the study itself: Whether acute or convalescent, the COVID-19 samples came from the United States, Italy and Spain. T cells, B-cell-depleted T cells, or PBMCs provided the cDNA or gDNA that served as material.

TCRdb's table, derived via immunoSEQ multiplex PCR, lists solely in-frame clones and lacks some. The top ten hold 1% to 1.3% of the sample, which has 310,000 or so clones, roughly 90% seen once. The CDR3 runs 13 residues. Germline assignment: CDR1 SQVTM and CDR2 ANQGSEA. J lost 4 bases, V lost 2 bases, and 5 bases had no gene match. J is TRBJ2-7 and V is TRBV29-1, with 7 bases aligning to TRBD1. Sequencing used PBMCs or T cells enriched from blood (not recorded which). The source of this sequence is a woman aged 25 to 45 who had recovered from COVID-19. The CDR3 coding sequence is TGCAGCGTTGAATACGGGACAGATTACGAGCAGTACTTC. It yields the protein CSVEYGTDYEQYF.